This is a list of T cell receptor beta chains from one sample in a study of blood T cell repertoires in COVID-19. Clones were read by immunoSEQ multiplex PCR, and TCRdb kept only the in-frame ones, dropping some. The table includes hundreds of thousands of clones, about nine tenths detected once. Input material: peripheral blood. These receptors came from a woman in her twenties or thirties with COVID-19, enrolled during active disease. Each CDR3 is given with its conserved first and last residue. D genes are given only for firm matches. Size is omitted from some rows. Given values are once, few, many or a class for expanded clones.

clone size: -
V gene: TRBV10-3
CDR3 length: 18
D gene: TRBD2
J gene: TRBJ2-1
CDR3 protein: CAISARRGGREGRNEQFF
CDR3 DNA: TGTGCCATCAGTGCGCGGAGGGGAGGACGGGAGGGCCGTAATGAGCAGTTCTTC

clone size: once
V gene: TRBV28
CDR3 length: 14
D gene: TRBD1
J gene: TRBJ2-7
CDR3 protein: CASSLTGGADEQYF
CDR3 DNA: TGTGCCAGCAGTTTGACAGGGGGCGCGGACGAGCAGTACTTC

clone size: -
V gene: TRBV28
CDR3 length: 13
D gene: TRBD2
J gene: TRBJ2-5
CDR3 protein: CASSLLAGETQYF
CDR3 DNA: TGTGCCAGCAGTTTACTAGCGGGCGAGACCCAGTACTTC

clone size: -
V gene: TRBV9
CDR3 length: 14
D gene: -
J gene: TRBJ2-2
CDR3 protein: CASSKTRVTGELFF
CDR3 DNA: TGTGCCAGCAGCAAAACTAGAGTTACCGGGGAGCTGTTTTTT

clone size: -
V gene: TRBV19
CDR3 length: 14
D gene: -
J gene: TRBJ2-5
CDR3 protein: CASSIGGQQETQYF
CDR3 DNA: TGTGCCAGTAGTATAGGTGGCCAGCAAGAGACCCAGTACTTC

clone size: -
V gene: TRBV9
CDR3 length: 14
D gene: -
J gene: TRBJ2-1
CDR3 protein: CASAAGGSYNEQFF
CDR3 DNA: TGTGCCAGTGCTGCCGGGGGTTCCTACAATGAGCAGTTCTTC

clone size: -
V gene: TRBV5-5
CDR3 length: 13
D gene: -
J gene: TRBJ2-3
CDR3 protein: CASSLVVAHTQYF
CDR3 DNA: TGTGCCAGCAGCTTGGTGGTGGCCCATACGCAGTATTTT

clone size: -
V gene: TRBV2
CDR3 length: 12
D gene: TRBD1
J gene: TRBJ1-1
CDR3 protein: CASRTGETEAFF
CDR3 DNA: TGTGCCAGCAGGACAGGGGAGACTGAAGCTTTCTTT

clone size: -
V gene: TRBV7-8
CDR3 length: 13
D gene: -
J gene: TRBJ2-7
CDR3 protein: CASSLDTGSEQYF
CDR3 DNA: TGTGCCAGCAGCTTAGATACAGGATCCGAGCAGTACTTC

clone size: -
V gene: TRBV5-1
CDR3 length: 11
D gene: -
J gene: TRBJ2-1
CDR3 protein: CASSPGWEQFF
CDR3 DNA: TGCGCCAGCAGCCCGGGGTGGGAGCAGTTCTTC

clone size: -
V gene: TRBV28
CDR3 length: 15
D gene: TRBD2
J gene: TRBJ2-2
CDR3 protein: CASRLAGAVTGELFF
CDR3 DNA: TGTGCCAGCAGATTAGCGGGAGCGGTCACCGGGGAGCTGTTTTTT

clone size: -
V gene: TRBV27
CDR3 length: 13
D gene: -
J gene: TRBJ2-7
CDR3 protein: CASSLAGLYEQYF
CDR3 DNA: TGTGCCAGCAGTTTAGCGGGACTCTACGAGCAGTACTTC

clone size: -
V gene: TRBV25-1
CDR3 length: 17
D gene: TRBD2
J gene: TRBJ2-7
CDR3 protein: CASSESRTSGGSYEQYF
CDR3 DNA: TGTGCCAGCAGTGAATCCCGGACTAGCGGGGGGTCCTACGAGCAGTACTTC

clone size: -
V gene: TRBV27
CDR3 length: 15
D gene: TRBD2
J gene: TRBJ2-7
CDR3 protein: CASSWGLAGDYEQYF
CDR3 DNA: TGTGCCAGCAGTTGGGGACTAGCGGGAGACTACGAGCAGTACTTC

clone size: -
V gene: TRBV7-3
CDR3 length: 15
D gene: TRBD1
J gene: TRBJ2-1
CDR3 protein: CASSPSGQGYNEQFF
CDR3 DNA: TGTGCCAGCAGCCCCTCGGGACAGGGTTACAATGAGCAGTTCTTC

clone size: -
V gene: TRBV18
CDR3 length: 13
D gene: -
J gene: TRBJ1-1
CDR3 protein: CASSIGGNTEAFF
CDR3 DNA: TGTGCCAGCTCAATCGGGGGGAACACTGAAGCTTTCTTT

clone size: few
V gene: TRBV7-9
CDR3 length: 14
D gene: -
J gene: TRBJ2-7
CDR3 protein: CASSFSGEVLEQYF
CDR3 DNA: TGTGCCAGCAGCTTCTCGGGGGAGGTCCTCGAGCAGTACTTC

clone size: -
V gene: TRBV29-1
CDR3 length: 14
D gene: TRBD2
J gene: TRBJ2-1
CDR3 protein: CGTSAGGSGGEQFF
CDR3 DNA: TGCGGCACCTCAGCGGGAGGGAGCGGGGGTGAGCAGTTCTTC

clone size: -
V gene: TRBV5-1
CDR3 length: 19
D gene: TRBD2
J gene: TRBJ2-7
CDR3 protein: CASSMLTGTSGSPFYEQYF
CDR3 DNA: TGCGCCAGCTCGATGTTAACCGGGACTAGCGGGAGCCCCTTCTACGAGCAGTACTTC

clone size: -
V gene: TRBV6-5
CDR3 length: 15
D gene: TRBD2
J gene: TRBJ2-7
CDR3 protein: CASSYSGTSVYEQYF
CDR3 DNA: TGTGCCAGCAGTTACTCCGGGACTAGCGTCTACGAGCAGTACTTC

clone size: once
V gene: TRBV3-1/TRBV3-2
CDR3 length: 17
D gene: -
J gene: TRBJ2-2
CDR3 protein: CASSRLRGTLYTGELFF
CDR3 DNA: TGTGCCAGCAGCCGCCTCAGGGGGACTCTTTACACCGGGGAGCTGTTTTTT

clone size: once
V gene: TRBV13
CDR3 length: 15
D gene: TRBD1
J gene: TRBJ2-5
CDR3 protein: CASSFRTGPEETQYF
CDR3 DNA: TGTGCCAGCAGCTTCCGGACAGGGCCGGAAGAGACCCAGTACTTC

clone size: -
V gene: TRBV6-5
CDR3 length: 14
D gene: -
J gene: TRBJ1-1
CDR3 protein: CASRRRGGYTEAFF
CDR3 DNA: TGTGCCAGCAGGCGGAGGGGAGGATACACTGAAGCTTTCTTT

clone size: -
V gene: TRBV5-1
CDR3 length: 15
D gene: -
J gene: TRBJ2-3
CDR3 protein: CASSVGLRSTDTQYF
CDR3 DNA: TGCGCCAGCAGCGTGGGACTTCGAAGCACAGATACGCAGTATTTT

clone size: -
V gene: TRBV6-5
CDR3 length: 14
D gene: TRBD2
J gene: TRBJ2-1
CDR3 protein: CATPGLAGGAEQFF
CDR3 DNA: TGTGCCACCCCAGGACTAGCGGGAGGAGCTGAGCAGTTCTTC

clone size: -
V gene: TRBV19
CDR3 length: 13
D gene: -
J gene: TRBJ1-4
CDR3 protein: CASRRQVNEKLFF
CDR3 DNA: TGTGCCAGTAGAAGGCAGGTTAATGAAAAACTGTTTTTT

clone size: -
V gene: TRBV7-3
CDR3 length: 13
D gene: -
J gene: TRBJ1-5
CDR3 protein: CASSINRDQPQHF
CDR3 DNA: TGTGCCAGCAGCATTAACAGGGATCAGCCCCAGCATTTT

clone size: -
V gene: TRBV19
CDR3 length: 15
D gene: TRBD2
J gene: TRBJ2-1
CDR3 protein: CASSIAGGPNNEQFF
CDR3 DNA: TGTGCCAGTAGTATTGCGGGAGGGCCAAACAATGAGCAGTTCTTC

clone size: -
V gene: TRBV23-1
CDR3 length: 16
D gene: -
J gene: TRBJ2-7
CDR3 protein: CASSQSRPAGSDEQYF
CDR3 DNA: TGCGCCAGCAGTCAATCCCGACCAGCGGGTTCAGACGAGCAGTACTTC

clone size: once
V gene: TRBV28
CDR3 length: 12
D gene: -
J gene: TRBJ2-5
CDR3 protein: CASRTAGETQYF
CDR3 DNA: TGTGCCAGCAGAACAGCGGGAGAGACCCAGTACTTC

clone size: -
V gene: TRBV14
CDR3 length: 15
D gene: -
J gene: TRBJ2-1
CDR3 protein: CASSRWESSYNEQFF
CDR3 DNA: TGTGCCAGCAGCCGTTGGGAGAGCTCCTACAATGAGCAGTTCTTC

clone size: -
V gene: TRBV5-1
CDR3 length: 17
D gene: -
J gene: TRBJ2-7
CDR3 protein: CASSLEGLRLSGHEQYF
CDR3 DNA: TGCGCCAGCAGCTTGGAGGGGCTCCGGCTATCGGGTCACGAGCAGTACTTC

clone size: -
V gene: TRBV30
CDR3 length: 12
D gene: -
J gene: TRBJ2-2
CDR3 protein: CACREDTGELFF
CDR3 DNA: TGTGCCTGCAGGGAGGACACCGGGGAGCTGTTTTTT

clone size: -
V gene: TRBV19
CDR3 length: 13
D gene: -
J gene: TRBJ1-2
CDR3 protein: CASSMIGSAGYTF
CDR3 DNA: TGTGCCAGTAGTATGATCGGGTCGGCTGGCTACACCTTC

clone size: few
V gene: TRBV30
CDR3 length: 13
D gene: -
J gene: TRBJ2-6
CDR3 protein: CAWTRSGANVLTF
CDR3 DNA: TGTGCCTGGACGCGGTCTGGGGCCAACGTCCTGACTTTC

clone size: few
V gene: TRBV7-9
CDR3 length: 16
D gene: TRBD2
J gene: TRBJ2-7
CDR3 protein: CASSRPGLAGEDEQYF
CDR3 DNA: TGTGCCAGCAGCCGTCCTGGCCTAGCGGGAGAGGACGAGCAGTACTTC

clone size: once
V gene: TRBV18
CDR3 length: 14
D gene: -
J gene: TRBJ1-2
CDR3 protein: CASSPPTGFYGYTF
CDR3 DNA: TGTGCCAGCTCACCACCAACAGGCTTCTATGGCTACACCTTC

clone size: -
V gene: TRBV6-1
CDR3 length: 14
D gene: TRBD1
J gene: TRBJ1-5
CDR3 protein: CASSEGTGPSPQHF
CDR3 DNA: TGTGCCAGCAGTGAAGGGACAGGGCCGAGCCCCCAGCATTTT

clone size: few
V gene: TRBV5-1
CDR3 length: 15
D gene: -
J gene: TRBJ1-4
CDR3 protein: CASSLGTGPNEKLFF
CDR3 DNA: TGCGCCAGCAGCTTGGGAACAGGCCCTAATGAAAAACTGTTTTTT

clone size: -
V gene: TRBV7-2
CDR3 length: 15
D gene: TRBD2
J gene: TRBJ2-5
CDR3 protein: CASSLVAGIQETQYF
CDR3 DNA: TGTGCCAGCAGCTTGGTAGCGGGGATACAAGAGACCCAGTACTTC

clone size: few
V gene: TRBV5-4
CDR3 length: 12
D gene: -
J gene: TRBJ1-1
CDR3 protein: CASSLDYTQAFF
CDR3 DNA: TGTGCCAGCAGCTTGGATTACACCCAAGCTTTCTTT